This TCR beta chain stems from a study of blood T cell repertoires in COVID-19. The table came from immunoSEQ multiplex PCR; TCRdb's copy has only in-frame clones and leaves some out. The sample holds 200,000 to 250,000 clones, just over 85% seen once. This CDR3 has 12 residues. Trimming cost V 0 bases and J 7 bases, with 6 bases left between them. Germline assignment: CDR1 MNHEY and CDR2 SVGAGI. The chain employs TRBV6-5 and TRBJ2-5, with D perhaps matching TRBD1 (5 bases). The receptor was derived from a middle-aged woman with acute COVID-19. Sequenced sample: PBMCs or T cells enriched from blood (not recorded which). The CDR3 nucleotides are TGTGCCAGCAGTTACTCCCAGGGGACCCAGTACTTC. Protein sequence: CASSYSQGTQYF.